The next 10 T cell receptor beta chains were all read from a single sample in a study of blood T cell repertoires in COVID-19. The data were produced by immunoSEQ multiplex PCR, yet TCRdb's version contains in-frame clones alone and is incomplete. The sample yields some 110,000 clones, more than 80% seen once. Sequences were obtained from peripheral blood. These receptor sequences come from an elderly woman with COVID-19, enrolled during active disease.

The genes are TRBV5-1 and TRBJ2-2; 8 bases fit TRBD2. Germline CDR1 is SGHRS and CDR2 is YFSETQ. This CDR3 has 16 residues. The V gene end was trimmed by 2 bases and the J gene end by 3 bases; junction bases not matched to a gene: 6. In nucleotides, the CDR3 is TGCGCCAGCAGCTTCCGGACTAGCAGATACACCGGGGAGCTGTTTTTT. Its protein is CASSFRTSRYTGELFF.

The rearrangement uses TRBV14 and TRBJ1-5; no clear D gene. Looked up from germline, CDR1 is SGHDN and CDR2 is FVKESK. The ends were cut back, 2 bases at V and 4 bases at J, with 6 bases in the middle. The CDR3 consists of 13 residues. CDR3 protein: CASSQSGNQPQHF. The CDR3 DNA is TGTGCCAGCAGCCAATCAGGAAATCAGCCCCAGCATTTT. Full variable domain (outside the CDR3, taken from reference TRBV14 and TRBJ1-5): EAGVTQFPSHSVIEKGQTVTLRCDPISGHDNLYWYRRVMGKEIKFLLHFVKESKQDESGMPNNRFLAERTGGTYSTLKVQPAELEDSGVYFCASSQSGNQPQHFGDGTRLSIL.

This chain uses TRBV7-8 with TRBJ2-5, with TRBD2 matching 11 bases. Trimming cost V 6 bases and J 5 bases; bases outside gene matches: 17. From germline, CDR1 is SGHVS and CDR2 FQNEAQ. The CDR3 consists of 18 residues. CDR3 sequence: CASSIGALAGGSAETQYF. The CDR3 nucleotides read TGTGCCAGCAGTATAGGAGCGCTAGCGGGAGGCTCAGCTGAGACCCAGTACTTC.

The chain employs TRBV6-5 and TRBJ1-2; no reliable D call. Germline assignment: CDR1 MNHEY and CDR2 SVGAGI. With 6 bases removed from V and 2 bases from J, the gap between germline ends came to 13 bases. The length of the CDR3 is 14 residues. CDR3: CASSPEAPNYGYTF. CDR3 nucleotide sequence: TGTGCCAGCAGCCCCGAGGCGCCGAACTATGGCTACACCTTC.

This clone was counted only a few times. This rearrangement joins TRBV11-2 to TRBJ2-1, with 12 bases identical to TRBD2. CDR1 SGHAT and CDR2 FQNNGV come from the germline V gene. With 5 bases clipped from V and 7 bases from J, the junction kept 12 bases outside the gene matches. The CDR3 is 17 residues long. CDR3 bases: TGTGCCAGCAGCCCCGGACTAGCGGGACACCTAGGGAATGAGCAGTTCTTC. As protein: CASSPGLAGHLGNEQFF. The whole variable domain, filled in from reference TRBV11-2 and TRBJ2-1, reads EAGVAQSPRYKIIEKRQSVAFWCNPISGHATLYWYQQILGQGPKLLIQFQNNGVVDDSQLPKDRFSAERLKGVDSTLKIQPAKLEDSAVYLCASSPGLAGHLGNEQFFGPGTRLTVL.

The chain has TRBV18 and TRBJ2-3, with 7 bases that match TRBD1. This CDR3 is 15 amino acids long. The V gene end was trimmed by 2 bases and the J gene end by 0 bases; junction bases not matched to a gene: 2. Germline V gene data show CDR1 as KGHSH and CDR2 as LQKENI. In DNA, the CDR3 is TGTGCCAGCTCACCAAGACAGGGTAGCACAGATACGCAGTATTTT. Protein sequence: CASSPRQGSTDTQYF.

This chain connects TRBV2 to TRBJ2-1, with 11 nucleotides matching TRBD2. This CDR3 spans 15 amino acids. The V segment lost 6 bases and the J segment 3 bases; nucleotides outside the gene matches: 4. Germline CDR1 reads SNHLY; CDR2 reads FYNNEI. CDR3 DNA: TGTGCCAGCAGGGCCGGGACTAGCGGCTACAATGAGCAGTTCTTC. Translated: CASRAGTSGYNEQFF.

This clone has more than one count but fewer than ten. This chain links TRBV19 with TRBJ2-1; 10 nucleotides line up with TRBD1. This CDR3 comprises 15 residues. Germline V gene data show CDR1 as LNHDA and CDR2 as SQIVND (reference sequence). V was clipped by 5 bases and J by 5 bases; unmatched bases: 6. The CDR3 region has the DNA TGTGCCAGTAGTTGGGTGGGGACAGGGGACAATGAGCAGTTCTTC. This gives the protein CASSWVGTGDNEQFF.

The gene calls are TRBV11-1 and TRBJ2-2; possibly TRBD2 for D (6 bases). This CDR3 contains 14 residues. The V and J ends lost 2 bases and 6 bases respectively, with 10 bases between them. CDR1 and CDR2 from the germline V gene are SGHAT and FQDESV (reference sequence). The DNA of the CDR3 is TGTGCCAGCAGCTTATTACCGGGGGCCGGGGAGCTGTTTTTT. Its protein product is CASSLLPGAGELFF.

CDR3 nucleotides: TGTGCCAGTAGGAGTCAGGGGGGCACTGAAGCTTTCTTT. Its translation is CASRSQGGTEAFF. The chain employs TRBV19 and TRBJ1-1, with 7 bases fitting TRBD1. Germline trimming cut 6 bases from V and 4 bases from J; bases unmatched to any gene: 5. This CDR3 has 13 amino acids. Per germline, CDR1 LNHDA and CDR2 SQIVND (reference sequence).